The entry that follows covers one TCR beta chain sequence. These data are taken from a study of monozygotic twins with inflammatory bowel disease. Each donor gave roughly 2.5 ml of peripheral blood. Per the germline V gene, CDR1 is SGHDN and CDR2 is FVKESK. CDR3 length: 11 residues. TCRdb reprocessed the 5' RACE reads, with one entry per CDR3 protein and no DNA. Its table records about 440,000 distinct CDR3 sequences. The TCR was taken from a human donor with ulcerative colitis or Crohn's disease, or a healthy co-twin of an affected twin (not recorded which). The genes are TRBV14 and TRBJ2-3. Sequencing was done on a sample of blood. The CDR3 here is CASSQADTQYF.